The source of this T cell receptor beta chain is a study of blood T cell repertoires in COVID-19 (dated by TCRdb to 2020 to 2021). About the study as a whole: Samples from collaborators originated in the United States, Italy and Spain and spanned both the acute and convalescent phases of COVID-19. The material from the prospective study consisted of cDNA or gDNA derived from T cells, B-cell-depleted T cells, or PBMCs. Subjects who had been exposed to COVID-19, were actively infected with it, or had recovered from it provided the deeply sampled blood TCRbeta repertoires that made up the dataset. A freely available public database, intended as a resource for researchers studying the immune response to SARS-CoV-2, is where the repertoires were released. The samples were drawn from two sources: the first 160 participants of the ongoing ImmuneRACE study, and fewer than 1,500 subjects contributed by 6 global collaborators. Sample metadata almost always included a de-identified subject ID, COVID-19 status, age in years and sex. Where available, HLA class I and class II types were taken from metadata supplied by the sample provider and were not determined by assay-based typing.

Overall results and qualifications from the work: How much clinical and demographic metadata was included differed by source and by participant, and the metadata was provided uncurated.

The immunoSEQ Assay, a bias-controlled multiplex PCR, was used to amplify TCRbeta CDR3 regions from genomic DNA. In the original analysis: Within the assay, amplification of reference gene primers was used to estimate how many nucleated cells each sample contained. Sequence reads were collapsed and filtered to measure the absolute abundance of every unique TCRbeta CDR3 rearrangement. For each sample, productive Simpson clonality was calculated as the square root of Simpson's diversity index across productive rearrangements. Sourced from immuneACCESS, this table was stored by TCRdb with only in-frame sequences that have V and J called. A share of the clones is absent; for the studies checked, an unresolved V gene accounts for under half, and the remainder has no known explanation. D and trimming were read from the DNA, whereas the V and J calls and clone size are those reported in that table. The sample table contains roughly 400,000 clones; only one count was recorded for approximately 91% of them. The ten top clones hold 1.4% to 1.5% of the sample.

Participants in the prospective study were enrolled through a virtual design, were aged roughly 18 to 95 years, and lived in roughly 25 United States geographic areas. Cohort assignment in the prospective study relied on participant-reported clinical history from a screening survey and a study questionnaire. Exposed participants had been in contact, within 2 weeks of entering the study, with a person who had a PCR-confirmed or clinician-diagnosed case of COVID-19. In the prospective study, whole blood, serum and a nasopharyngeal or oropharyngeal swab were collected from each participant by mobile phlebotomists. Prospective study participants could optionally give additional blood draws and questionnaires over an approximately two-month period. Blood samples from the prospective study were shipped frozen or at room temperature prior to DNA extraction. Comments on this clone: Its antigen is unknown. Per-nucleotide qualities are absent, and no much larger clonotype sits a single base away.

The source material was PBMCs or T cells enriched from blood (not recorded which). This sequence was found in a woman younger than 35 who had been exposed to COVID-19.

The CDR3 reads CASSPIGQADYEQYF. In nucleotides, the sequence is TGTGCCAGCAGTCCGATAGGACAGGCAGACTACGAGCAGTACTTC. The chain couples TRBV28 to TRBJ2-7; 7 bases in the middle match TRBD1. There are 15 amino acids in the CDR3, from cysteine to phenylalanine inclusive. Only the CDR3 part of the read is kept: 45 bases, read in frame from the first base. CDR1 MDHEN and CDR2 SYDVKM are derived from the germline V gene. V and J are trimmed by 5 bases and 3 bases, and the gene matches miss 10 bases of the junction.